The 22 T cell receptor beta chains in this list originate from one sample, sequenced in a study of blood T cells in healthy people across ages. The use of a sample-barcoded 5' primer and a J-beta primer mix characterized a second PCR of about 7 to 12 cycles. TCRdb ran MiXCR on the 5' RACE reads and lists one entry per CDR3 protein. Here the sample spans roughly 1.6 million distinct CDR3 sequences, almost 35% being singletons. Input material: blood. These TCRs come from a woman aged 25 to 39 in good health.

This chain connects TRBV5-6 to TRBJ1-1; D possibly corresponds to TRBD1 (5 bases). Germline CDR1 and CDR2: SGHDT and YYEEEE. V lost 1 base to trimming and J lost 0 bases, with 10 bases between them. The CDR3 loop spans 15 amino acids. The CDR3 protein is CASSLIKGMNTEAFF. The CDR3 bases are TGTGCCAGCAGCTTGATAAAGGGGATGAACACTGAAGCTTTCTTT.

The chain's CDR3 is CASSYGLVLDTQYF. The CDR3 region has the DNA TGTGCCAGCAGTTACGGTCTAGTTTTGGATACGCAGTATTTT. V and J are TRBV6-2 or TRBV6-3 and TRBJ2-3, with D hard to call. Looked up from germline, CDR1 is MNHEY and CDR2 is SVGEGT. Between the trimmed V and J ends, which lost 2 bases and 6 bases, there was a span of 12 bases. The CDR3 consists of 14 residues.

V is TRBV24-1 and J is TRBJ2-3; D is uncertain. V was trimmed by 0 bases and J by 5 bases, leaving 5 bases between them. From germline, CDR1 is KGHDR and CDR2 SFDVKD. CDR3 size: 13 residues. For the CDR3, the DNA is TGTGCCACCAGTGATTTGCCGGTAGATACGCAGTATTTT. This translates into CATSDLPVDTQYF.

The rearrangement joins TRBV11-2 to TRBJ2-3; D is uncertain. V was pared by 8 bases and J by 2 bases, with 8 bases between. The V gene's germline CDR1 is SGHAT and CDR2 FQNNGV. The CDR3 extends over 12 amino acids. The CDR3 region is CASGYLTDTQYF. The CDR3 nucleotides are TGTGCCAGCGGGTACCTCACAGATACGCAGTATTTT.

Concerning this clonotype itself: A junction boundary mismatches the germline segment, possibly from a read error. The rearrangement joins TRBV5-1 to TRBJ2-3; 7 bases are a match to TRBD1. CDR3 length equals 17 residues. Germline V gives CDR1 SGHRS, CDR2 YFSETQ. The CDR3 here is CASSLASWGKGTDTQYF. The CDR3 nucleotides are TGCGCCAGCAGCTTGGCTTCCTGGGGGAAGGGGACAGATACACAGTATTTT.

As regards this clonotype: A much larger clone is a single base away; this may be a read error. V is TRBV2 and J is TRBJ1-2; D is ambiguous. Germline V gene data show CDR1 as SNHLY and CDR2 as FYNNEI. CDR3 length: 13 residues. V was pared by 5 bases and J by 6 bases, with 13 bases between. The CDR3 nucleotides are TGTGCCAGCAGTCCGCAGCCTTCTCATGGCTACACCTTC. Protein product: CASSPQPSHGYTF.

This clonotype was recorded a few times. This chain joins TRBV3-1 and TRBJ2-7, with 7 bases identical to TRBD2. Germline CDR1 is LGHDT and CDR2 is YNNKEL (reference sequence). V shed 2 bases and J 3 bases; nucleotides not matched to a gene: 4. The CDR3 is 14 amino acids. Here the CDR3 reads CASSQLAENYEQYF. The DNA of the CDR3 is TGTGCCAGCAGCCAACTAGCGGAGAACTACGAGCAGTACTTC.

The CDR3 nucleotides are TGCAGTTCCCCAGCGACCCTACAAGAGACCCAGTACTTC. Translation: CSSPATLQETQYF. This rearrangement joins TRBV20-1 to TRBJ2-5; D gene uncertain. The CDR3 runs 13 residues. The germline gives CDR1 DFQATT, CDR2 SNEGSKA (reference sequence). Trimming cost V 8 bases and J 2 bases, with 15 bases left between them.

With respect to this clonotype: Sequence at one end of the junction differs from germline and may be a read error. The chain uses TRBV12-3 or TRBV12-4 and TRBJ2-3; D unresolved. The CDR3 is made up of 13 amino acids. The CDR3, as DNA: TGTGCCAGCAGTTTCCGCCAGGTCGATACGCGGTATTTT. This translates into CASSFRQVDTRYF.

This clonotype has a handful of counts. The chain's CDR3 is CASSPYHTSGTSTDTQYF. CDR3 DNA sequence: TGTGCCAGCAGTCCATATCATACTAGCGGGACTAGCACAGATACGCAGTATTTT. The chain has TRBV6-1 and TRBJ2-3; TRBD2 agrees at 10 bases. The CDR3 extends over 18 amino acids. After removal of 5 bases from V and 0 bases from J, the junction contained 11 bases not matched to a gene. The germline V gene encodes CDR1 MNHNS and CDR2 SASEGT.

This clonotype was detected a few times. The rearrangement uses TRBV5-6 and TRBJ1-4; TRBD1 might be the D (6 bases). The germline V and J ends were trimmed by 4 bases and 4 bases, with 11 bases remaining between them. The CDR3 totals 14 residues. Germline loops: CDR1 SGHDT, CDR2 YYEEEE. The CDR3 DNA is TGTGCCAGCAGCGGACGGACAGATAATGAAAAACTGTTTTTT. This sequence encodes CASSGRTDNEKLFF. Together with reference TRBV5-6 and TRBJ1-4, the CDR3 gives the full variable domain: DAGVTQSPTHLIKTRGQQVTLRCSPKSGHDTVSWYQQALGQGPQFIFQYYEEEERQRGNFPDRFSGHQFPNYSSELNVNALLLGDSALYLCASSGRTDNEKLFFGSGTQLSVL.

As concerns this clonotype: A much bigger clone sits one base away, suggesting this may be a read error. The V call is TRBV25-1, the J call TRBJ2-1; 7 bases map to TRBD2. Germline loops: CDR1 MGHDK, CDR2 SYGVNS. The trim removed 3 bases at V and 1 base at J, leaving 9 bases unmatched. The CDR3 contains 17 residues. DNA for the CDR3: TGTGCCAGCAGTGAGCTAGCGGAAGGACAATCCTACAATGAGCAGTTCTTC. The encoded protein is CASSELAEGQSYNEQFF.

At least ten counts were recorded for this clonotype. The chain couples TRBV7-2 to TRBJ2-1; D is possibly TRBD1 (5 bases). CDR3 length: 13 residues. Trimming cost V 6 bases and J 7 bases, with 13 bases left between them. The germline V gene has CDR1 SGHTA and CDR2 FQGNSA. CDR3 amino acids: CASSPGLRNEQFF. In DNA form, the CDR3 reads TGTGCCAGCAGTCCAGGGTTGAGGAATGAGCAGTTCTTC.

J is TRBJ2-5 and V is TRBV9, with D hard to call. Trimming cost V 1 base and J 5 bases, with 6 bases left between them. This CDR3 has 12 residues. Germline-derived CDR1 and CDR2 are SGDLS and YYNGEE. The CDR3 is CASSVQRETQYF. Written as DNA, the CDR3 is TGTGCCAGCAGCGTACAAAGGGAGACCCAGTACTTC.

On this clonotype itself: Germline is not matched at one junction end, which may reflect a read error. The chain employs TRBV15 and TRBJ2-3, with 9 bases fitting TRBD1. Germline CDR1 and CDR2: LNHNV and YYDKDF (reference sequence). This CDR3 contains 15 residues. The chain's CDR3 is CATCRDGTGTDTQYF. The CDR3 DNA follows: TGTGCCACCTGCAGAGATGGGACAGGGACAGATACGCAGTATTTT.

J is TRBJ2-1 and V is TRBV20-1, with 11 bases identical to TRBD2. Germline CDR1 DFQATT, CDR2 SNEGSKA (reference sequence). The CDR3 runs to 14 residues. The V gene end was trimmed by 5 bases and the J gene end by 9 bases; junction bases not matched to a gene: 9. In DNA, the CDR3 is TGCAGTGCTCCCCGGGGGCTAGCGGGAGGTGAGCAGTTCTTC. Translating it yields CSAPRGLAGGEQFF.

V is TRBV4-2 and J is TRBJ1-1; D not resolved. Deletions cut 0 bases from V and 4 bases from J, with 9 bases between. Germline V gene sequence: CDR1 LGHNA, CDR2 YNFKEQ. This CDR3 is 14 amino acids long. The CDR3 DNA reads TGTGCCAGCAGCCAAGAAAAAGGCGGCACTGAAGCTTTCTTT. This codes for CASSQEKGGTEAFF.

In its sample, this clonotype was seen a few times. The rearrangement links TRBV3-1 to TRBJ2-5, with D possibly matching TRBD1 (6 bases). Germline V gene sequence: CDR1 LGHDT, CDR2 YNNKEL (reference sequence). The CDR3 runs 12 residues. V lost 8 bases and J 3 bases, leaving 10 bases between the germline ends. The CDR3 nucleotides read TGTGCCAGCGCCCGGACAGAAGAGACCCAGTACTTC. Protein product: CASARTEETQYF.

In its sample, this clonotype was seen a few times. The rearrangement uses TRBV5-1 and TRBJ2-1; D ambiguous. This CDR3 is built from 15 residues. Germline V gives CDR1 SGHRS, CDR2 YFSETQ. V was cut by 0 bases and J by 2 bases, with 9 bases left in between. The CDR3 DNA sequence: TGCGCCAGCAGCTTGGGTGCCAATGCCTACAATGAGCAGTTCTTC. Translated, it gives CASSLGANAYNEQFF.

This clonotype was counted a few times. The rearrangement links TRBV7-9 to TRBJ2-1; 8 nucleotides agree with TRBD2. Germline-derived CDR1 and CDR2 are SEHNR and FQNEAQ (reference sequence). The CDR3 loop spans 18 amino acids. V shed 8 bases and J 0 bases; nucleotides not matched to a gene: 15. CDR3 region: CASPSDLLAAFSYNEQFF. The CDR3 nucleotides are TGTGCCAGCCCTTCAGACTTACTAGCGGCGTTCTCCTACAATGAGCAGTTCTTC.

This clonotype occurred a few times. The chain links TRBV10-2 to TRBJ2-5, with 9 nucleotides matching TRBD2. Germline lookup yields CDR1 WSHSY and CDR2 SAAADI. With V trimmed by 3 bases and J by 1 base, 3 bases remained unmatched. This CDR3 is built from 15 residues. CDR3 coding DNA: TGCGCCAGCAGTGAAGGACTAGCGAGCCAAGAGACCCAGTACTTC. Residues: CASSEGLASQETQYF.

V gene TRBV3-1 combines with J gene TRBJ2-1; the D gene is possibly TRBD2 (8 bases). Germline CDR1 and CDR2: LGHDT and YNNKEL (reference sequence). The CDR3 is 17 amino acids. The V gene lost 0 bases and the J gene lost 3 bases, with 15 bases spanning the gap. For the CDR3, the DNA is TGTGCCAGCAGCCAAGATAGGGGGCTAGCGGGCTACAATGAGCAGTTCTTC. Protein: CASSQDRGLAGYNEQFF.